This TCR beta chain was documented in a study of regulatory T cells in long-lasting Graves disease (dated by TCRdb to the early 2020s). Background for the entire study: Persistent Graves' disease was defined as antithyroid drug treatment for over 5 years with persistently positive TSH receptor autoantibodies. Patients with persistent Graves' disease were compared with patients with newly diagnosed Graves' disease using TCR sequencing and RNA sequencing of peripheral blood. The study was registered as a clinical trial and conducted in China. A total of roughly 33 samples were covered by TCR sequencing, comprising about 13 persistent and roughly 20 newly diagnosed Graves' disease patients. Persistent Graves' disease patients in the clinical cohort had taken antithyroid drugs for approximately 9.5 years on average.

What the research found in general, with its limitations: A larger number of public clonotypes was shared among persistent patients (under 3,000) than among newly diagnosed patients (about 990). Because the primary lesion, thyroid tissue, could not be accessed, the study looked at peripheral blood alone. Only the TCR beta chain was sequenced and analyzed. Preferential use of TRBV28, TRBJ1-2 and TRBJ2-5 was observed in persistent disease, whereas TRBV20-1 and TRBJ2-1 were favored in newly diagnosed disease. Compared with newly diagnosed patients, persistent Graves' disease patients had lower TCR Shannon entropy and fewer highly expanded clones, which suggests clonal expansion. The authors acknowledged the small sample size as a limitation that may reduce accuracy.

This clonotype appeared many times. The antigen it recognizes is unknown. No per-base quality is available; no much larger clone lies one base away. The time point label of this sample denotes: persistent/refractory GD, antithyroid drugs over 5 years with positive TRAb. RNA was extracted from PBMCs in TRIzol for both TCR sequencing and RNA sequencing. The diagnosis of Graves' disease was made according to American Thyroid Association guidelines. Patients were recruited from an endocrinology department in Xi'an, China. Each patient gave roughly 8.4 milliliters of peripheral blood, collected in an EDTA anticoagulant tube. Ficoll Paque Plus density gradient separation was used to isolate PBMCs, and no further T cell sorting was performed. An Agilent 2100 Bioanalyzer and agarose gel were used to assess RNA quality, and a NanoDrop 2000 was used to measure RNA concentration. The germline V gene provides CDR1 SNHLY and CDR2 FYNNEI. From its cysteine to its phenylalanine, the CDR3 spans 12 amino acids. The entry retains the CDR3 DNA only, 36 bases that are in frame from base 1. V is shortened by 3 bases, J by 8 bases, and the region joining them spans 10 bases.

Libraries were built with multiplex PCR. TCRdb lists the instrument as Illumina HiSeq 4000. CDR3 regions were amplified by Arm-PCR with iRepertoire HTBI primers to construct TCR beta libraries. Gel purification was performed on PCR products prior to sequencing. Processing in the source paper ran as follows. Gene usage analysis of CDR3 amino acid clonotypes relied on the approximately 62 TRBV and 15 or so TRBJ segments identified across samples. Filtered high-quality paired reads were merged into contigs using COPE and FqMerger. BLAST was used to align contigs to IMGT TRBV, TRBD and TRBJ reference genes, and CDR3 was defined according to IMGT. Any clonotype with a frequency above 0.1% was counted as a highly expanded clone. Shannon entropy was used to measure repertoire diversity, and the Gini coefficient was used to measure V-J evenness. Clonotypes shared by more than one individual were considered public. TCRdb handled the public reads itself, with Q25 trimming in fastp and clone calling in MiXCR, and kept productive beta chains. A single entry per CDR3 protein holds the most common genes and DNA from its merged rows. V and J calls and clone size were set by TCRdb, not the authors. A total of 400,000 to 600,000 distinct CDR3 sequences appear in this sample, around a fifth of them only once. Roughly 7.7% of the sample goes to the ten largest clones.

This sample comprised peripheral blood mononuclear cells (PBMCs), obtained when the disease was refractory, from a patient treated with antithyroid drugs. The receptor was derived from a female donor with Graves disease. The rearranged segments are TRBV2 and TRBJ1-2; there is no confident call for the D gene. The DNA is TGTGCCAGCAGTGAGGACCGCCGGGGCTACACCTTC. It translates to CASSEDRRGYTF.